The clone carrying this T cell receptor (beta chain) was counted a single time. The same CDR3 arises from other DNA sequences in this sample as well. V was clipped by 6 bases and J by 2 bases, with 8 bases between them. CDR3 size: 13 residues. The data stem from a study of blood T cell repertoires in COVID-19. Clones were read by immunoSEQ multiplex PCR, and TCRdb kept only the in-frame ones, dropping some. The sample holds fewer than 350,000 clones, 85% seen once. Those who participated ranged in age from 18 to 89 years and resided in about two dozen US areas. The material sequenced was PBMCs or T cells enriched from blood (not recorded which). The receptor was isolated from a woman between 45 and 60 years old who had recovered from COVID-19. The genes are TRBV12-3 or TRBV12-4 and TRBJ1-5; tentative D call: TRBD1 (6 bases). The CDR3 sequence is CASRRQGNQPQHF. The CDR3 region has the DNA TGTGCCAGCAGAAGACAGGGCAATCAGCCCCAGCATTTT.